This T cell receptor beta chain was captured in a study of T cell clonality in common variable immunodeficiency. Study results and limitations: Common variable immunodeficiency TCR beta sequences reportedly had fewer deletions and N-nucleotide insertions. CVID subjects shared fewer TCRbeta clones than healthy controls did.

CVID meant reduced serum IgG, IgA and/or IgM plus specific antibody deficiency. This clone showed up many times. Its antigen is not known. The read comes to an end 3 residues before the CDR3 does, leaving the germline J gene to fill in the end. Data came from immunoSEQ multiplex PCR; TCRdb stores just in-frame clones and leaves some out. Observed in the sample are approximately 24,000 clones, none of them singletons. The CDR3 consists of 12 residues. J was trimmed by 9 bases and V by 5 bases; bases with no gene match: 0. CDR1 GTSNPN and CDR2 SVGIG come from the germline V gene (reference sequence). The source is a human donor with common variable immunodeficiency. Sequences were obtained from peripheral blood mononuclear cells. The chain joins TRBV30 to TRBJ2-1; 14 nucleotides align to TRBD2. Incomplete CDR3 DNA: TGTGCCTGGGGACTAGCGGGGGGTGAG. This codes for CAWGLAGGE. The complete CDR3 protein is CAWGLAGGEQFF.